The sequence of this T cell receptor beta chain was determined in a study of blood T cell repertoires in COVID-19. Study context: T cells, B-cell-depleted T cells, or PBMCs provided the cDNA or gDNA that served as material.

The CDR3 contains 16 residues. Germline assignment: CDR1 LGHNA and CDR2 YNFKEQ. Trimming cost V 4 bases and J 1 base, with 15 bases left between them. This clone has a single count. This table comes from immunoSEQ multiplex PCR, and its TCRdb copy is limited to in-frame clones, with some not included. The table lists some 320,000 clones, 70% to 90% of them singletons. The sample taken for sequencing was peripheral blood. The genes are TRBV4-2 and TRBJ2-3; weak D call: TRBD2 (6 bases). This TCR was recovered from a woman aged 45-60 years who had recovered from COVID-19. The CDR3 region is CASSLGGGRRTDTQYF. The CDR3 bases are TGTGCCAGCAGCCTTGGGGGAGGAAGGCGCACAGATACGCAGTATTTT.